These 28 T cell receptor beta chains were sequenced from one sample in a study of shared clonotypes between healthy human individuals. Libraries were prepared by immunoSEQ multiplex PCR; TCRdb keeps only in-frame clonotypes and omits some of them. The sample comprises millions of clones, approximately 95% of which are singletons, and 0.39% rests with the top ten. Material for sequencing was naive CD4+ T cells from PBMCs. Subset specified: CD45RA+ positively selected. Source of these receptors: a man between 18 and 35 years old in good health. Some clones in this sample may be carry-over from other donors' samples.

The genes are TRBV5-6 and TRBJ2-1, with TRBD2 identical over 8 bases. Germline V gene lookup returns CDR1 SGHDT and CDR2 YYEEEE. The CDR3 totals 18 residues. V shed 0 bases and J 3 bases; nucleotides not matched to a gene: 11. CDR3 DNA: TGTGCCAGCAGCTTGGGGCGCGCAACTAGCGGCTTCTACAATGAGCAGTTCTTC. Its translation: CASSLGRATSGFYNEQFF.

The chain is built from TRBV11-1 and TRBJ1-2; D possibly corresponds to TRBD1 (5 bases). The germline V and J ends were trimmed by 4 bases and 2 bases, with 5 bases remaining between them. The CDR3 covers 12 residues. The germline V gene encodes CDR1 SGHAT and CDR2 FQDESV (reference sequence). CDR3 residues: CASSWGNYGYTF. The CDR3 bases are TGTGCCAGCAGCTGGGGCAACTATGGCTACACCTTC. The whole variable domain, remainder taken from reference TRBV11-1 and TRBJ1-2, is EAEVAQSPRYKITEKSQAVAFWCDPISGHATLYWYRQILGQGPELLVQFQDESVVDDSQLPKDRFSAERLKGVDSTLKIQPAELGDSAMYLCASSWGNYGYTFGSGTRLTVV.

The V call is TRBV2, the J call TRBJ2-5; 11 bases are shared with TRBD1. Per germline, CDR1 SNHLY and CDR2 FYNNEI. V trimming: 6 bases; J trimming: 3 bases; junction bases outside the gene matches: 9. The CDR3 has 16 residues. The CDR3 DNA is TGTGCCAGCAGGACGGGGACAGGGGGTAGGGAAGAGACCCAGTACTTC. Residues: CASRTGTGGREETQYF. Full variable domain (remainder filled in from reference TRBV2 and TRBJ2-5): EPEVTQTPSHQVTQMGQEVILRCVPISNHLYFYWYRQILGQKVEFLVSFYNNEISEKSEIFDDQFSVERPDGSNFTLKIRSTKLEDSAMYFCASRTGTGGREETQYFGPGTRLLVL.

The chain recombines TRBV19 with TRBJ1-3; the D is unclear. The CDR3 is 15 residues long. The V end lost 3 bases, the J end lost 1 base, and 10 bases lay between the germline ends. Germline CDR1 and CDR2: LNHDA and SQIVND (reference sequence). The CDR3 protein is CASSMKSASGNTIYF. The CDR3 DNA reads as TGTGCCAGTAGTATGAAGTCGGCTTCTGGAAACACCATATATTTT.

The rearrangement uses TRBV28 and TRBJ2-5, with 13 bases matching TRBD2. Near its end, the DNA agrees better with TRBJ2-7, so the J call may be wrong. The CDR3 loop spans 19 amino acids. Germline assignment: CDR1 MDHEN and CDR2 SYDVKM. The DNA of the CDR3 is TGTGCCAGCAGTTTCCCCAACGGACTAGCGGGAGCTCTGGGGTACGAGCAGTACTTC. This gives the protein CASSFPNGLAGALGYEQYF.

The chain's CDR3 is CASSPIAGGISYEQYF. In DNA form, the CDR3 reads TGCGCCAGCAGCCCAATAGCGGGGGGGATCTCCTACGAGCAGTACTTC. This chain connects TRBV5-1 to TRBJ2-7, with 11 bases fitting TRBD2. The CDR3 is 16 residues long. V shed 4 bases and J 0 bases; nucleotides not matched to a gene: 6. Germline CDR1 is SGHRS and CDR2 is YFSETQ. The full variable domain, in which reference TRBV5-1 and TRBJ2-7 provide the parts outside the CDR3, is KAGVTQTPRYLIKTRGQQVTLSCSPISGHRSVSWYQQTPGQGLQFLFEYFSETQRNKGNFPGRFSGRQFSNSRSEMNVSTLELGDSALYLCASSPIAGGISYEQYFGPGTRLTVT.

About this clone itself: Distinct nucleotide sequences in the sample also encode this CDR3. CDR3: CASSLGTGAYGYTF. In DNA form, the CDR3 reads TGTGCCAGCAGTTTGGGGACAGGGGCCTATGGCTACACCTTC. This sequence joins TRBV28 and TRBJ1-2; TRBD1 matches at 10 bases. The CDR3 has 14 amino acids. The V gene's germline CDR1 is MDHEN and CDR2 SYDVKM. V was clipped by 3 bases and J by 4 bases; unmatched bases: 2.

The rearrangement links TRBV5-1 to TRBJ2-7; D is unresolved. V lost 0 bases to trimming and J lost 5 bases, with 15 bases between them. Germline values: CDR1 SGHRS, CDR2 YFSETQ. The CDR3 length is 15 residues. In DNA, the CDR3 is TGCGCCAGCAGCTTGGGCCCGGACCACCGTGACGAGCAGTACTTC. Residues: CASSLGPDHRDEQYF.

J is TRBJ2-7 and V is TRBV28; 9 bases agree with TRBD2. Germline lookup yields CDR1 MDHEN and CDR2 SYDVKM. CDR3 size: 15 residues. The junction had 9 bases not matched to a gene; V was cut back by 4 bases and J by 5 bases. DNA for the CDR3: TGTGCCAGCAGTTCCACGGCGGGAGGGCCCAACGAGCAGTACTTC. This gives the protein CASSSTAGGPNEQYF.

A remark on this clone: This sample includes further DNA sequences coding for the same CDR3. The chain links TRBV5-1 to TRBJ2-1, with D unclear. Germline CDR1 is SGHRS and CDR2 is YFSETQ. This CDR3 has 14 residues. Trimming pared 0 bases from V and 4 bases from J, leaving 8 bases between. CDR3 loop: CASSLGTVYNEQFF. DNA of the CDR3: TGCGCCAGCAGCTTGGGTACAGTTTACAATGAGCAGTTCTTC.

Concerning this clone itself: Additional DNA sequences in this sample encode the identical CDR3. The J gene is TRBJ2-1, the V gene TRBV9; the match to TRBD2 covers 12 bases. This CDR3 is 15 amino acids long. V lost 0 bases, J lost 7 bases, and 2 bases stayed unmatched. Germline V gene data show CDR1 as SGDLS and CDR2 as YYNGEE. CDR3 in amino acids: CASSVGTSGKNEQFF. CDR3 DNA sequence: TGTGCCAGCAGCGTAGGGACTAGCGGGAAGAATGAGCAGTTCTTC.

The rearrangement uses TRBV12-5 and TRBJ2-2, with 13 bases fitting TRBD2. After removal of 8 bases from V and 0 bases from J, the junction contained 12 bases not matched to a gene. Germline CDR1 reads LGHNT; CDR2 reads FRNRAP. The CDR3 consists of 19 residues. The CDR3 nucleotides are TGTGCTAGTACCAATTCCGGGACTAGCGGGATACCGAACACCGGGGAGCTGTTTTTT. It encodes CASTNSGTSGIPNTGELFF.

The CDR3 region has the DNA TGTGCCAGCAGCTTGACTAGCGGGAAGTACGAGCAGTACTTC. The encoded protein is CASSLTSGKYEQYF. The chain joins TRBV5-4 to TRBJ2-7; 10 nucleotides agree with TRBD2. Germline trimming cut 1 base from V and 4 bases from J; bases unmatched to any gene: 2. The CDR3 contains 14 residues. Germline V CDR1 and CDR2: SGHNT, YYREEE (reference sequence).

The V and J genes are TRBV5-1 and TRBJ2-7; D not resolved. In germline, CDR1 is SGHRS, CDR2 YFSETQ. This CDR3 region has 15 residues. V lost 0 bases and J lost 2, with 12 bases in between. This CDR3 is CASSLGTSPTYEQYF. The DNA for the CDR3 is TGCGCCAGCAGCTTGGGTACCTCTCCCACCTACGAGCAGTACTTC. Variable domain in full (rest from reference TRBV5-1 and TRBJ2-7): KAGVTQTPRYLIKTRGQQVTLSCSPISGHRSVSWYQQTPGQGLQFLFEYFSETQRNKGNFPGRFSGRQFSNSRSEMNVSTLELGDSALYLCASSLGTSPTYEQYFGPGTRLTVT.

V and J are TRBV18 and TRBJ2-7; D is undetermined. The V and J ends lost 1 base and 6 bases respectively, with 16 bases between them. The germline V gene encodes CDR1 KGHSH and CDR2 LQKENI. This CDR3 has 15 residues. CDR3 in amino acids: CASSPQAGWGTEQYF. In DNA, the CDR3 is TGTGCCAGCTCACCACAGGCAGGATGGGGAACCGAGCAGTACTTC.

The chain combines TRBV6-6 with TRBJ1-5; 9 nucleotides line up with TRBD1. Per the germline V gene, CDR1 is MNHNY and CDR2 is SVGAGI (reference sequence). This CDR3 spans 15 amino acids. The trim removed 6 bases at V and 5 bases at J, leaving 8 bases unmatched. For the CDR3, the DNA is TGTGCCAGCAGAACCGGACAGGGGCGTGATCAGCCCCAGCATTTT. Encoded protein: CASRTGQGRDQPQHF.

The CDR3, as DNA: TGTGCCAGCAATTATAGCGGGAGGGAGGGCATTCAGTACTTC. Its protein is CASNYSGREGIQYF. J is TRBJ2-4 and V is TRBV28, with 11 positions matching TRBD2. The V gene's germline CDR1 is MDHEN and CDR2 SYDVKM. With 7 bases clipped from V and 9 bases from J, the junction kept 8 bases outside the gene matches. This CDR3 is built from 14 residues.

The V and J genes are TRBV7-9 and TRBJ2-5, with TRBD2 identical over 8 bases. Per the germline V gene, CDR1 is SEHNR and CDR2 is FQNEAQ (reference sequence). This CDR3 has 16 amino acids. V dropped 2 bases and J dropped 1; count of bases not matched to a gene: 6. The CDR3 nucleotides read TGTGCCAGCAGCTTACGAAGGAGCGGGGGCCAAGAGACCCAGTACTTC. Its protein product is CASSLRRSGGQETQYF. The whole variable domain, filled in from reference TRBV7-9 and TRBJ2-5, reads DTGVSQNPRHKITKRGQNVTFRCDPISEHNRLYWYRQTLGQGPEFLTYFQNEAQLEKSRLLSDRFSAERPKGSFSTLEIQRTEQGDSAMYLCASSLRRSGGQETQYFGPGTRLLVL.

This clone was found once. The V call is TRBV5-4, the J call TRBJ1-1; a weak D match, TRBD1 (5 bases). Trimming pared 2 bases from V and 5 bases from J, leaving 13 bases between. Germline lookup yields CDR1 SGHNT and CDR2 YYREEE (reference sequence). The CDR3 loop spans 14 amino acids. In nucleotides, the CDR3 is TGTGCCAGCAGCTTCAAGACAGTACAAACTGAAGCTTTCTTT. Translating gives CASSFKTVQTEAFF.

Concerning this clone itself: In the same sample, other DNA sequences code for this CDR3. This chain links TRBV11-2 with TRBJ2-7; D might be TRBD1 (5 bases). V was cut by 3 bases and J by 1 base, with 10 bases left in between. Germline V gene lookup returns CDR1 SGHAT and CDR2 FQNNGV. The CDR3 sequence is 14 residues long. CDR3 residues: CASSFTSGSYEQYF. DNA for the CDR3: TGTGCCAGCAGCTTCACTTCAGGGTCCTACGAGCAGTACTTC. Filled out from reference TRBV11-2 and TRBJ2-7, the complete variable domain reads EAGVAQSPRYKIIEKRQSVAFWCNPISGHATLYWYQQILGQGPKLLIQFQNNGVVDDSQLPKDRFSAERLKGVDSTLKIQPAKLEDSAVYLCASSFTSGSYEQYFGPGTRLTVT.

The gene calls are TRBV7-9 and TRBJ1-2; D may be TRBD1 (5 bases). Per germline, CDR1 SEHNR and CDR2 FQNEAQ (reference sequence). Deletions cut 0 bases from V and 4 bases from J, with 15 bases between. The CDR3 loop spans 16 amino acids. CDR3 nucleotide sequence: TGTGCCAGCAGCTTAGCAGACAGACCGCTTCTCTATGGCTACACCTTC. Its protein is CASSLADRPLLYGYTF.

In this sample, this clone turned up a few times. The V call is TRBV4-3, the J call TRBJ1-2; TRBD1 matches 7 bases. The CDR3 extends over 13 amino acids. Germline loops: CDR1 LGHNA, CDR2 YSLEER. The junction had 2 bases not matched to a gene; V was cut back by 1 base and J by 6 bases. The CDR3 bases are TGCGCCAGCAGCCAAGTACAGGGGCATGGCTACACCTTC. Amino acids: CASSQVQGHGYTF.

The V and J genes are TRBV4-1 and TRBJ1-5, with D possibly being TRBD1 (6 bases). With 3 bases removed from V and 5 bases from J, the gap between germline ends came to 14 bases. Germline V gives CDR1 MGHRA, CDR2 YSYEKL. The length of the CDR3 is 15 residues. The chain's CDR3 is CASSQAPGVYQPQHF. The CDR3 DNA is TGCGCCAGCAGCCAGGCCCCAGGGGTGTATCAGCCCCAGCATTTT.

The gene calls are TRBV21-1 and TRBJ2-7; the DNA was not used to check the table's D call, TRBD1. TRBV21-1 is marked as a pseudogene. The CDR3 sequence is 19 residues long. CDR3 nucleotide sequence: TGTGCCAGCAGCACCCAAAAGGAGGATGGGACAGAAGAACGATACGAGCAGTACTTC. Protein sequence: CASSTQKEDGTEERYEQYF.

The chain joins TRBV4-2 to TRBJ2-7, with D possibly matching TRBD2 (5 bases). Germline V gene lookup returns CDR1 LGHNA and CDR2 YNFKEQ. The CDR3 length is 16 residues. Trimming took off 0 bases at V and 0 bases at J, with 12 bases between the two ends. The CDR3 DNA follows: TGTGCCAGCAGCCAAGATAGGCAGCGGTCCTCCTACGAGCAGTACTTC. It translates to CASSQDRQRSSYEQYF.

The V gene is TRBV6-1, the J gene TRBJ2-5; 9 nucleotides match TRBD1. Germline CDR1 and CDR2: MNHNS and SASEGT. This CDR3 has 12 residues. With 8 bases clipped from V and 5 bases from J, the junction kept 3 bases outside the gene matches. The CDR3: CASGDREETQYF. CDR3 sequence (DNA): TGTGCCAGCGGGGACAGGGAGGAGACCCAGTACTTC.

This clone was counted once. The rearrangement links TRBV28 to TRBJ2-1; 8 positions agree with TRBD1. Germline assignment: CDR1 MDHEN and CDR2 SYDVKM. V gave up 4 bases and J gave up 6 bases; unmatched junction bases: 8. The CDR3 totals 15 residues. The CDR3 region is CASSSGTGRTNEQFF. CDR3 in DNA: TGTGCCAGCAGTTCCGGGACAGGCCGAACCAATGAGCAGTTCTTC.

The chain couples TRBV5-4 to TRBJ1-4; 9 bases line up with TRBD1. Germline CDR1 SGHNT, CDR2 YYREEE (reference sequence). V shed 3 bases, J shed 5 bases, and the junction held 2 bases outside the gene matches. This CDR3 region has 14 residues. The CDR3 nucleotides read TGTGCCAGCAGCTATGGGACAGGGAATGAAAAACTGTTTTTT. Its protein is CASSYGTGNEKLFF.